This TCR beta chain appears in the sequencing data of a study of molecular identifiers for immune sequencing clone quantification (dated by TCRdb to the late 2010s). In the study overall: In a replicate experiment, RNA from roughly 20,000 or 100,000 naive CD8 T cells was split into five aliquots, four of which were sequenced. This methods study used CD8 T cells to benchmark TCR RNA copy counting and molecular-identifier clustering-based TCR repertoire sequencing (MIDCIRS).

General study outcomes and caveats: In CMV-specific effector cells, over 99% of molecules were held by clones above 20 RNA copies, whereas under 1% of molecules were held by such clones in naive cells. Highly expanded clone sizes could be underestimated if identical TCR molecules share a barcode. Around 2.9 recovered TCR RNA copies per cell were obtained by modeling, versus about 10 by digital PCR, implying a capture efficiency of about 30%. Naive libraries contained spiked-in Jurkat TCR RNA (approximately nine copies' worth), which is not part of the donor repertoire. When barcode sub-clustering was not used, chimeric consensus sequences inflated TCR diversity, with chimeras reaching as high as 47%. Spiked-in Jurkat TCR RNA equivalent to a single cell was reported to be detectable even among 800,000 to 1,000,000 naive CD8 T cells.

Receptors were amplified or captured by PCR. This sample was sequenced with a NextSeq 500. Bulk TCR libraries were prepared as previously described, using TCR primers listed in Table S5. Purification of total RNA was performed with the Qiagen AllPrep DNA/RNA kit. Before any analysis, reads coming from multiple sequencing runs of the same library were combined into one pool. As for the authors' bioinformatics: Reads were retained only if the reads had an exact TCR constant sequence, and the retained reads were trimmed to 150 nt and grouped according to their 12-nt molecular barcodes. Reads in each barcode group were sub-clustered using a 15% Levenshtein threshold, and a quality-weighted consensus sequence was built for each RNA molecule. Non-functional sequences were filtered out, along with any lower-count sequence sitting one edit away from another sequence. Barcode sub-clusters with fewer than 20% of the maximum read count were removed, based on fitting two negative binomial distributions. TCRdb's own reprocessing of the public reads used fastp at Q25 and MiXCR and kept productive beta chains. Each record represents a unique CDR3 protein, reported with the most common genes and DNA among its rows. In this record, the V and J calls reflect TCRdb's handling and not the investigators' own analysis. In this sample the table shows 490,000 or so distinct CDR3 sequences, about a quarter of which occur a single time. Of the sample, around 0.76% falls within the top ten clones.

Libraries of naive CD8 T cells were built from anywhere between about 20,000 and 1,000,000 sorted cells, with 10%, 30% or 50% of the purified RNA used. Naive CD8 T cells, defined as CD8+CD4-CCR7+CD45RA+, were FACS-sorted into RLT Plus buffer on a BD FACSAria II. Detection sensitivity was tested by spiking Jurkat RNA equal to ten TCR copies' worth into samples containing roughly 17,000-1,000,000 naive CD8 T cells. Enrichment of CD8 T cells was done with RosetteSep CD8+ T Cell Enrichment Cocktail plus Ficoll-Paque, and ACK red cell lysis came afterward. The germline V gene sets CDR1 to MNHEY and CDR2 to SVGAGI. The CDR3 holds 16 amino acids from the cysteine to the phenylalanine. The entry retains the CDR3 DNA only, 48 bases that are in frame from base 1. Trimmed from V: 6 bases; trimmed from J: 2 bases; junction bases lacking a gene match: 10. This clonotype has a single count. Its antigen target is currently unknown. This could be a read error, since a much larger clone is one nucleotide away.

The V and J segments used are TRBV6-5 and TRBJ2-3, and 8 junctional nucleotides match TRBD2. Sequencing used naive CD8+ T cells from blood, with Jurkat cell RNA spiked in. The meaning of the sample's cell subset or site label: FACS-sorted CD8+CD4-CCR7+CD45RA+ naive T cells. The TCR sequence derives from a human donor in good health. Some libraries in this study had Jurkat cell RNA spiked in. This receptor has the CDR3 CASSEFSGGLTDTQYF. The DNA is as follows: TGTGCCAGCAGCGAATTCAGCGGGGGCCTCACAGATACGCAGTATTTT.